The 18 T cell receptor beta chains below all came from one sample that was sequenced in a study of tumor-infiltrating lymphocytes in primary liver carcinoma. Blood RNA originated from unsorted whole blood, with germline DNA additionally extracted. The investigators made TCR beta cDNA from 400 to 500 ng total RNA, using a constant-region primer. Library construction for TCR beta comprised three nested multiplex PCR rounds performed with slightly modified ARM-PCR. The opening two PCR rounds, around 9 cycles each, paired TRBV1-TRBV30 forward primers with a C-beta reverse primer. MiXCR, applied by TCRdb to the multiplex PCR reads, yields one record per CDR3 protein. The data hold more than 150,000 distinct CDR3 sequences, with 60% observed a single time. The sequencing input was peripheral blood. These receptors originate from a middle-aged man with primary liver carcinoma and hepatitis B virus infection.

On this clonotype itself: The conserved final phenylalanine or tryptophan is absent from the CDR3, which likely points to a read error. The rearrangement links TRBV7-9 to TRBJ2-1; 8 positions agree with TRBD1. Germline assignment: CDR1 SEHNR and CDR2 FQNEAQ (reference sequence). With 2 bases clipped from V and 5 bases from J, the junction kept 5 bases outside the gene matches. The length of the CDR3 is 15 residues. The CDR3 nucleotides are TGTGCCAGCAGCTTAACTCGGGACAGGAACAATGAGCAGTTCCTC. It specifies CASSLTRDRNNEQFL.

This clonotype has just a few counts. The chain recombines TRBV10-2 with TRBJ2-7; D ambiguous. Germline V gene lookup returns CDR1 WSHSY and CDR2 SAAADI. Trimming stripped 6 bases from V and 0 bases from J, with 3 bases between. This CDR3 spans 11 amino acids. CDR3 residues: CASRHSYEQYF. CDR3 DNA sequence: TGCGCCAGCAGACACTCCTACGAGCAGTACTTC.

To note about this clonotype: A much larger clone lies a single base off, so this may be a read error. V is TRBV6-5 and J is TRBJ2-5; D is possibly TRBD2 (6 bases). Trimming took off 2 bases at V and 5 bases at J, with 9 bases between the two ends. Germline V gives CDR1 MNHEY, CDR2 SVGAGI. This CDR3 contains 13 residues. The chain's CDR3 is CASSYIGRETQYF. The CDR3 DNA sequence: TGTGCCAGCAGTTACATAGGGAGGGAGACCCAGTACTTC.

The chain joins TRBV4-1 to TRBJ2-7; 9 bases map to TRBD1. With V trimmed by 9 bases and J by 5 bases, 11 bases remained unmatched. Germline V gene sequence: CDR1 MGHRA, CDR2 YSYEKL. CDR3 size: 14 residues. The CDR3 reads CASSPGQGFDEQYF. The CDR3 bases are TGCGCCAGTAGTCCGGGACAGGGTTTCGACGAGCAGTACTTC.

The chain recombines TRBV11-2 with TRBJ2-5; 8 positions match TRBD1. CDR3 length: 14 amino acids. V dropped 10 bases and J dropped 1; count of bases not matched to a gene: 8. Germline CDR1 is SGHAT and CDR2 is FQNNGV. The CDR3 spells CANIYGTGQETQYF. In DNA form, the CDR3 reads TGTGCCAACATCTACGGGACAGGCCAAGAGACCCAGTACTTC.

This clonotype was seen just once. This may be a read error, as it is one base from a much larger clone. CDR3 amino acids: CASSIESGFQRGTQYF. CDR3 nucleotide sequence: TGTGCCAGCAGCATAGAGTCGGGCTTTCAGCGAGGTACGCAGTATTTT. The V call is TRBV11-2, the J call TRBJ2-3; D is ambiguous. The CDR3 is made up of 16 amino acids. Germline CDR1 is SGHAT and CDR2 is FQNNGV.

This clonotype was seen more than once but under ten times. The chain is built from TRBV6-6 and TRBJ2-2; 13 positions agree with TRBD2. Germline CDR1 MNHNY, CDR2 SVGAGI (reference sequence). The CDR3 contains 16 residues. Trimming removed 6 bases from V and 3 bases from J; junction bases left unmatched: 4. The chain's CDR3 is CASSQGLAGDTGELFF. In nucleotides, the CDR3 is TGTGCCAGCAGCCAAGGACTAGCGGGAGACACCGGGGAGCTGTTTTTT.

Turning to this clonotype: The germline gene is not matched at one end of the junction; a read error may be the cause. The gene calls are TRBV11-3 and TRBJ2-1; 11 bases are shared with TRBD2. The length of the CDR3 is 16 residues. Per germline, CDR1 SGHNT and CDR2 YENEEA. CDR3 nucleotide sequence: TGTACCAGCAGCTTATCAGGGACTAGCGGTAGAGCTGAGCAGTTCTTC. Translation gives CTSSLSGTSGRAEQFF.

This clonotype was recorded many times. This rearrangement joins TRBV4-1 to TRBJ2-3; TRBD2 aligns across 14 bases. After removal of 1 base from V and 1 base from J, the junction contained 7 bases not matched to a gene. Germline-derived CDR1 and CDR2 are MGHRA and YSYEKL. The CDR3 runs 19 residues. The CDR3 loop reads CASSQGVGTSGSGTDTQYF. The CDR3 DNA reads TGCGCCAGCAGCCAAGGGGTTGGGACTAGCGGGAGTGGCACAGATACGCAGTATTTT.

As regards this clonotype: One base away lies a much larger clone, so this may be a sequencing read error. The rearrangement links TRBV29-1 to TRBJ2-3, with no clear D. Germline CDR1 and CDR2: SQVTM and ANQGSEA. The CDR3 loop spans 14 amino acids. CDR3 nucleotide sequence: TGCAGCGTCCAGGACGGGTCTGGCACAGTTACGCAGTATTTT. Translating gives CSVQDGSGTVTQYF.

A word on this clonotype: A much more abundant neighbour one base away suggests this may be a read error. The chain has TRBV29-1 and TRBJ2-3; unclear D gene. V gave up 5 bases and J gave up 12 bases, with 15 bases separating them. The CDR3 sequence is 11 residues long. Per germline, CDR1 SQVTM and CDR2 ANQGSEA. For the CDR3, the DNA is TGCAGCGTTCCGGGTGACATTCCACAGTATTTT. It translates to CSVPGDIPQYF.

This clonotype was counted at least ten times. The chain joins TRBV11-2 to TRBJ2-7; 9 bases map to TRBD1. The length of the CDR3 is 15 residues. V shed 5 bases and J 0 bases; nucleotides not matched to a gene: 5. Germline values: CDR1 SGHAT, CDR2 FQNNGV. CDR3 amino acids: CASSTTGGHSYEQYF. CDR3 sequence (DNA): TGTGCCAGCAGCACTACAGGGGGCCACTCCTACGAGCAGTACTTC.

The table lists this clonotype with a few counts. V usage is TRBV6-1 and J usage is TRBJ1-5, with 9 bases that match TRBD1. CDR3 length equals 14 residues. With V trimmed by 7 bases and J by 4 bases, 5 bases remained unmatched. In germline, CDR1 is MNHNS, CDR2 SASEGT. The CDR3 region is CASIKQGANQPQHF. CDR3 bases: TGTGCCAGCATTAAACAGGGGGCTAATCAGCCCCAGCATTTT.

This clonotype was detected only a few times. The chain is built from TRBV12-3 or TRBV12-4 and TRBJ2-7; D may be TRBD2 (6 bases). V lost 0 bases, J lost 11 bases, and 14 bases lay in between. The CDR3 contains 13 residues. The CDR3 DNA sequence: TGTGCCAGCAGTTTAGCGCTTTCGGGGGAGGAGTACTTC. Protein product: CASSLALSGEEYF.

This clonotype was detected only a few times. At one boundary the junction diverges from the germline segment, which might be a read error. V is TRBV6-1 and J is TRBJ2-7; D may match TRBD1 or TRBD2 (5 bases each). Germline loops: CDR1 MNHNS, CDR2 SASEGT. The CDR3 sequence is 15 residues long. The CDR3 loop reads CASSETGLPLYGQYF. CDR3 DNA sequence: TGTGCCAGCAGTGAAACAGGACTGCCCTTGTACGGGCAGTACTTT.

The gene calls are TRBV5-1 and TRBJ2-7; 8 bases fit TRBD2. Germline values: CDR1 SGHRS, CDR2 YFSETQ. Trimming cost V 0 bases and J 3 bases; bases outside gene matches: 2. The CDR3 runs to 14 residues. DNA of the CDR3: TGCGCCAGCAGCTTGGACAGCGGGAGCTACGAGCAGTACTTC. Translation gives CASSLDSGSYEQYF.

For the CDR3, the DNA is TGCAGCGTTGAAGATTTCGAAGGGGACAATGAGCAGTTCTTC. This encodes CSVEDFEGDNEQFF. V is TRBV29-1 and J is TRBJ2-1; D may be TRBD1 (5 bases). This CDR3 spans 14 amino acids. V gave up 0 bases and J gave up 5 bases, with 11 bases separating them. The germline gives CDR1 SQVTM, CDR2 ANQGSEA.

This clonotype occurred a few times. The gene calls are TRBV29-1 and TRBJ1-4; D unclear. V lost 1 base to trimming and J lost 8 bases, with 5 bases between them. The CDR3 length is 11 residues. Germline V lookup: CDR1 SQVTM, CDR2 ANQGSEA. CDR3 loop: CSVEAGEKLFF. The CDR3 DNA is TGCAGCGTTGAAGCAGGAGAAAAACTGTTTTTT. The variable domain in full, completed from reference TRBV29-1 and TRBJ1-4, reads SAVISQKPSRDICQRGTSLTIQCQVDSQVTMMFWYRQQPGQSLTLIATANQGSEATYESGFVIDKFPISRPNLTFSTLTVSNMSPEDSSIYLCSVEAGEKLFFGSGTQLSVL.